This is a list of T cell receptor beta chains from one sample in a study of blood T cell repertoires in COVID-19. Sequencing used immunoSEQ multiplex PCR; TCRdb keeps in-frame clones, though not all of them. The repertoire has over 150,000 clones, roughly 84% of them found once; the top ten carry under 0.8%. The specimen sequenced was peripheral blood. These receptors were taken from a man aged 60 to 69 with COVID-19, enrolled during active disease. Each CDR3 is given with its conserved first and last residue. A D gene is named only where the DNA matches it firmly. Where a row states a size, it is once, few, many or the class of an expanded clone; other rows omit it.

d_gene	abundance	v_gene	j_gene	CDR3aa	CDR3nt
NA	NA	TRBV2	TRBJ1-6	CASSELGRVFGSPLHF	TGTGCCAGCAGTGAACTGGGCAGGGTGTTTGGTTCACCCCTCCACTTT
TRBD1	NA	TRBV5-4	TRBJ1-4	CASSLGGTAVEKLFF	TGTGCCAGCAGCTTGGGTGGGACAGCCGTTGAAAAACTGTTTTTT
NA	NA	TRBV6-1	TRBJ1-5	CASSELSRYSNQPQHF	TGTGCCAGCAGTGAACTGTCCAGGTATAGCAATCAGCCCCAGCATTTT
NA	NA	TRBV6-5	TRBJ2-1	CASRQYNEQFF	TGTGCCAGCAGACAGTACAATGAGCAGTTCTTC
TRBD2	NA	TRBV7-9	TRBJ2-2	CASSSQAGGTGELFF	TGTGCCAGCAGCTCTCAAGCGGGAGGTACCGGGGAGCTGTTTTTT
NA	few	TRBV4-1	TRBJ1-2	CASSQRVFRTVRSYGYTF	TGCGCCAGCAGCCAACGGGTCTTTCGGACAGTTCGAAGCTATGGCTACACCTTC
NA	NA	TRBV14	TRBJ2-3	CASSQDLGAGLSTDTQYF	TGTGCCAGCAGCCAAGATCTCGGAGCGGGCCTTAGCACAGATACGCAGTATTTT
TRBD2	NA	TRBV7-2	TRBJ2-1	CASSPTSGGDNEQFF	TGTGCCAGCAGCCCGACTAGCGGGGGGGACAATGAGCAGTTCTTC
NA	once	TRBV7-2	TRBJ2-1	CASSDTGIRSNEQFF	TGTGCCAGCAGCGATACAGGTATTCGCTCCAATGAGCAGTTCTTC
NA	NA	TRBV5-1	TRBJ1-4	CASSEGVDNEKLFF	TGCGCCAGCAGCGAAGGGGTCGATAATGAAAAACTGTTTTTT
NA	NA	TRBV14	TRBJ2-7	CASSQVKYEQYF	TGTGCCAGCAGCCAAGTAAAATACGAGCAGTACTTC
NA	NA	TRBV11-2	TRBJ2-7	CASSFDGASTYEQYF	TGTGCCAGCAGCTTCGATGGGGCCTCTACCTACGAGCAGTACTTC
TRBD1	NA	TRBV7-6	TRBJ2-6	CAGGDRVSSGANVLTF	TGTGCCGGGGGGGACAGGGTTTCCTCTGGGGCCAACGTCCTGACTTTC
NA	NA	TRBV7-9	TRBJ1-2	CASSLAGVYGYTF	TGTGCCAGCAGCTTAGCGGGCGTCTATGGCTACACCTTC
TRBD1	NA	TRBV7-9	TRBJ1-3	CASSWTGTGNTIYF	TGTGCCAGCAGCTGGACAGGTACTGGAAACACCATATATTTT
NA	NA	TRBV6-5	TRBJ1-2	CASSPTSGVNYGYTF	TGTGCCAGCAGCCCCACCTCGGGTGTTAACTATGGCTACACCTTC
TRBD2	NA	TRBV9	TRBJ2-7	CASSPRTSGSYEQYF	TGTGCCAGCAGCCCAAGGACTAGCGGGAGCTACGAGCAGTACTTC
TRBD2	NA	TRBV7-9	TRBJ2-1	CASSLGTSSYNEQFF	TGTGCCAGCAGCTTAGGGACTAGCTCCTACAATGAGCAGTTCTTC
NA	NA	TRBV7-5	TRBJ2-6	CARSFVVSDSGANVLTF	TGTGCCAGAAGCTTTGTTGTTTCAGACTCTGGGGCCAACGTCCTGACTTTC
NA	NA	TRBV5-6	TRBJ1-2	CASSWDGGSNYGYTF	TGTGCCAGCAGCTGGGATGGAGGGTCTAACTATGGCTACACCTTC